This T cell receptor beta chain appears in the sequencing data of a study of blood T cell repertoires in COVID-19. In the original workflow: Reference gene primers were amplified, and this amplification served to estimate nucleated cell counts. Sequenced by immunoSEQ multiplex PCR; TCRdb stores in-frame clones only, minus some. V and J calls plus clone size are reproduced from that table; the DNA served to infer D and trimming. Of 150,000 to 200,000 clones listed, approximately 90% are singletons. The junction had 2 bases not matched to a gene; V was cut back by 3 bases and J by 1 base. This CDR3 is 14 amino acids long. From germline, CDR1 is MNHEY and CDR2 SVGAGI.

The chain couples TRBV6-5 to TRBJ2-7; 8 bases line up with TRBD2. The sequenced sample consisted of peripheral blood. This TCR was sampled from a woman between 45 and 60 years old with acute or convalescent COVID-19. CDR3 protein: CASSYSGESYEQYF. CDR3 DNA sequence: TGTGCCAGCAGTTATAGCGGGGAATCCTACGAGCAGTACTTC.